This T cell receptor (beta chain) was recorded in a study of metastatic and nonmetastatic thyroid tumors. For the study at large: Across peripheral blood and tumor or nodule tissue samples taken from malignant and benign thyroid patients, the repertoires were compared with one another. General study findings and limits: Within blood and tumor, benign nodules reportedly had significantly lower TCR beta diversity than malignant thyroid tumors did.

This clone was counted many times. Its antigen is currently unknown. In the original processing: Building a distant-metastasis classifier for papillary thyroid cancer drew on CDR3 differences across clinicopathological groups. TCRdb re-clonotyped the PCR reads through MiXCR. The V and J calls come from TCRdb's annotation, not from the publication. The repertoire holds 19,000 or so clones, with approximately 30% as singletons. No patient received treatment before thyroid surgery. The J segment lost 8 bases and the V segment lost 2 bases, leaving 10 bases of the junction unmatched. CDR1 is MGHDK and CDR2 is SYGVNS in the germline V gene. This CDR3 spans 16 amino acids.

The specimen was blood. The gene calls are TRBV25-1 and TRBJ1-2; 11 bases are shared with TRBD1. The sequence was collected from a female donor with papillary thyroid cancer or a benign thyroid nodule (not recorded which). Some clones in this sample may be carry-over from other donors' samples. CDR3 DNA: TGTGCCAGCAGTGAACCTCCGGGACAGGGGGTTGAGGGCTACACCTTC. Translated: CASSEPPGQGVEGYTF.